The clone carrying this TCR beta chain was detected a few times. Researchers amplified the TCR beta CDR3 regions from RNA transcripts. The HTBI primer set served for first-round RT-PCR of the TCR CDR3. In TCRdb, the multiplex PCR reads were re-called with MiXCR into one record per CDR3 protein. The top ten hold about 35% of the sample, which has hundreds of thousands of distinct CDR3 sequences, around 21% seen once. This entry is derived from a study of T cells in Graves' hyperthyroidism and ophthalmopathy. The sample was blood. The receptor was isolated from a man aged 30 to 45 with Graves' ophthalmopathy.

For the CDR3, the DNA is TGTGCCAGCCAACCAAGAGCGACTGGGGCCAACGTCCTGACTTTC. The encoded protein is CASQPRATGANVLTF. The chain couples TRBV7-9 to TRBJ2-6, with D unresolved. V dropped 8 bases and J dropped 2 bases, with 13 bases sitting between them. CDR3 size: 15 residues. Germline V gene data show CDR1 as SEHNR and CDR2 as FQNEAQ (reference sequence).